The 24 T cell receptor beta chains in this list originate from one sample, sequenced in a study of a mutant IDH1 vaccine in newly diagnosed glioma. The repertoire was sequenced with immunoSEQ multiplex PCR; TCRdb's copy has only in-frame clones and lacks some. The table has about 68,000 clones, 75% to 85% seen once. Documented time point: baseline, week 1 (first vaccination visit). Regarding treatment: pre-vaccination baseline after standard-of-care therapy. This specimen was PBMCs, taken from a glioma patient treated with radiotherapy, temozolomide or both. The receptor source for this set is a man aged 50 to 60 with glioma.

The chain employs TRBV9 and TRBJ1-2; D might be TRBD1 (5 bases). Trimming left V 0 bases short and J 8 bases short, with 14 bases between. Germline CDR1 reads SGDLS; CDR2 reads YYNGEE. The CDR3 contains 14 residues. In DNA form, the CDR3 reads TGTGCCAGCAGCGTAGATCAGGGCCTGGGGGGCTACACCTTC. It codes for CASSVDQGLGGYTF.

The rearrangement uses TRBV25-1 and TRBJ1-6, with D possibly being TRBD1 (6 bases). The V and J ends lost 4 bases and 5 bases respectively, with 12 bases between them. CDR3 length equals 15 residues. The germline V gene encodes CDR1 MGHDK and CDR2 SYGVNS. CDR3 bases: TGTGCCAGCAGTGCACAGGGCGGGAATAATTCACCCCTCCACTTT. Protein sequence: CASSAQGGNNSPLHF.

The chain joins TRBV19 to TRBJ2-2; unclear D gene. CDR3 length: 15 residues. V gave up 7 bases and J gave up 5 bases, with 17 bases separating them. Per germline, CDR1 LNHDA and CDR2 SQIVND (reference sequence). The CDR3 spells CASKFRSSRTGELFF. CDR3 coding DNA: TGTGCCAGTAAGTTCAGGTCCTCGAGGACCGGGGAGCTGTTTTTT. Full variable domain (remainder filled in from reference TRBV19 and TRBJ2-2): DGGITQSPKYLFRKEGQNVTLSCEQNLNHDAMYWYRQDPGQGLRLIYYSQIVNDFQKGDIAEGYSVSREKKESFPLTVTSAQKNPTAFYLCASKFRSSRTGELFFGEGSRLTVL.

This clone was recorded a few times. One end of the junction varies from germline; a read error may be responsible. The chain has TRBV28 and TRBJ1-1, with D possibly matching TRBD1 (6 bases). The CDR3 spans 12 residues. Germline loops: CDR1 MDHEN, CDR2 SYDVKM. This chain's CDR3 is CASSFGDTEAFF. As DNA, the CDR3 is TGTGCCAGCAGTTTTGGGGACACAGAAGCTTTCTTT.

The chain employs TRBV6-5 and TRBJ1-2; D may be TRBD1 (5 bases). The germline V and J ends were trimmed by 1 base and 6 bases, with 12 bases remaining between them. Germline V gene data show CDR1 as MNHEY and CDR2 as SVGAGI. The length of the CDR3 is 14 residues. The CDR3, as DNA: TGTGCCAGCAGTTACTACCCGGGGGGGGATGGCTACACCTTC. Translated: CASSYYPGGDGYTF.

This clone came up a few times. The chain couples TRBV5-5 to TRBJ2-3; tentatively, D is TRBD1 (5 bases). Germline CDR1 reads SGHKS; CDR2 reads YYEKEE (reference sequence). The germline V and J ends were trimmed by 0 bases and 2 bases, with 13 bases remaining between them. This CDR3 comprises 16 residues. The CDR3 spells CASSLAQDRPTDTQYF. The CDR3 DNA reads TGTGCCAGCAGCTTGGCACAAGACAGACCCACAGATACGCAGTATTTT.

On this clone itself: Other DNA sequences in this specimen translate into the identical CDR3. V usage is TRBV5-5 and J usage is TRBJ2-7; D gene ambiguous. Germline CDR1 is SGHKS and CDR2 is YYEKEE (reference sequence). Trimming pared 3 bases from V and 2 bases from J, leaving 3 bases between. This CDR3 contains 11 residues. The CDR3 region has the DNA TGTGCCAGCAGCTCCGCCTACGAGCAGTACTTC. It is translated as CASSSAYEQYF.

The rearrangement links TRBV5-8 to TRBJ2-3, with TRBD1 matching 9 bases. This CDR3 is 16 amino acids long. Trimming at V came to 3 bases and at J to 2 bases, leaving 7 bases not matched to a gene. Germline V CDR1 and CDR2: SGHTS, YDEGEE. This CDR3 is CASSSGGDRATDTQYF. The CDR3 DNA reads as TGTGCCAGCAGCTCAGGAGGGGACAGGGCCACAGATACGCAGTATTTT.

The J gene is TRBJ2-3, the V gene TRBV5-4; 11 bases fit TRBD2. The CDR3 is 16 amino acids. With 5 bases clipped from V and 3 bases from J, the junction kept 8 bases outside the gene matches. In germline, CDR1 is SGHNT, CDR2 YYREEE (reference sequence). The CDR3 loop is CASSLAGGPGTDTQYF. CDR3 nucleotide sequence: TGTGCCAGCAGTTTAGCGGGGGGGCCAGGAACAGATACGCAGTATTTT.

The chain has TRBV5-4 and TRBJ2-5, with a possible D match to TRBD2 (7 bases). The germline CDR1 and CDR2 sequences are SGHNT and YYREEE (reference sequence). This CDR3 is built from 16 residues. V was pared by 3 bases and J by 7 bases, with 22 bases between. The CDR3 nucleotides are TGTGCCAGCAGCTCCTACCGAGGGGGGGGTACGGGGACCCAGTACTTC. This codes for CASSSYRGGGTGTQYF.

This clone was detected only once. The chain couples TRBV7-8 to TRBJ1-2, with 7 bases that match TRBD1. CDR3 length: 14 amino acids. Germline values: CDR1 SGHVS, CDR2 FQNEAQ. Trimming at V came to 5 bases and at J to 2 bases, leaving 5 bases not matched to a gene. The CDR3 sequence: CASSVRDSNYGYTF. The CDR3 DNA follows: TGTGCCAGCAGCGTACGGGACAGCAACTATGGCTACACCTTC.

CDR3: CASGPVLYEQYF. CDR3 DNA sequence: TGTGCCAGCGGTCCGGTTCTCTACGAGCAGTACTTC. V gene TRBV14 combines with J gene TRBJ2-7; D gene unclear. CDR1 SGHDN and CDR2 FVKESK come from the germline V gene. Trimming pared 8 bases from V and 3 bases from J, leaving 11 bases between. This CDR3 is built from 12 residues.

The rearrangement uses TRBV2 and TRBJ1-2, with 8 bases matching TRBD1. V lost 6 bases and J lost 5; bases outside the gene matches: 5. The CDR3 length is 13 residues. CDR1 SNHLY and CDR2 FYNNEI come from the germline V gene. The CDR3 region is CASSGQGRYGYTF. The CDR3 DNA reads TGTGCCAGCAGCGGACAGGGAAGGTATGGCTACACCTTC.

The V and J genes are TRBV5-1 and TRBJ2-7; 8 bases match TRBD1. Per the germline V gene, CDR1 is SGHRS and CDR2 is YFSETQ. Germline trimming cut 3 bases from V and 5 bases from J; bases unmatched to any gene: 10. The CDR3 length is 15 residues. The CDR3 loop reads CASSSLPGQGHEQYF. CDR3 bases: TGCGCCAGCAGCTCGCTACCAGGACAGGGCCACGAGCAGTACTTC.

The V and J genes are TRBV15 and TRBJ1-1; no clear D gene. In germline, CDR1 is LNHNV, CDR2 YYDKDF (reference sequence). V gave up 5 bases and J gave up 5 bases, with 12 bases separating them. The CDR3 totals 13 residues. The CDR3 DNA is TGTGCCACCAGCTCCGATCGCCAGACTGAAGCTTTCTTT. Its protein product is CATSSDRQTEAFF.

This clone showed up just once. The chain employs TRBV5-1 and TRBJ2-5; D could derive from TRBD1 or TRBD2 (6 bases each). Trimming removed 3 bases at V and 3 bases at J, with 9 bases between. CDR1 SGHRS and CDR2 YFSETQ come from the germline V gene. The CDR3 sequence is 13 residues long. The CDR3 loop is CASSSRGEETQYF. The CDR3 DNA sequence: TGCGCCAGCAGCTCAAGGGGGGAAGAGACCCAGTACTTC.

The V gene is TRBV5-1, the J gene TRBJ1-5, with D possibly matching TRBD1 (5 bases). The CDR3 contains 13 residues. The V end lost 5 bases, the J end lost 4 bases, and 10 bases lay between the germline ends. From germline, CDR1 is SGHRS and CDR2 YFSETQ. For the CDR3, the DNA is TGCGCCAGCAGGGGGGAGGGAAATCAGCCCCAGCATTTT. Its protein is CASRGEGNQPQHF.

This chain joins TRBV6-6 and TRBJ2-4; D not certain. The CDR3 extends over 13 amino acids. The germline V gene has CDR1 MNHNY and CDR2 SVGAGI (reference sequence). The V gene lost 10 bases and the J gene lost 0 bases, with 10 bases spanning the gap. In nucleotides, the CDR3 is TGTGCCAATTTTGACACAGCCAAAAACATTCAGTACTTC. Translated, it gives CANFDTAKNIQYF.

This clone was counted between two and nine times. J is TRBJ1-5 and V is TRBV2; tentative D call: TRBD1 (5 bases). CDR1 and CDR2 (germline): SNHLY, FYNNEI. The length of the CDR3 is 13 residues. V lost 5 bases, J lost 5 bases, and 10 bases lay in between. The CDR3 region has the DNA TGTGCCAGCAGTTTGGGGGAGGATCAGCCCCAGCATTTT. As protein: CASSLGEDQPQHF.

This clone was observed a handful of times. This chain uses TRBV4-1 with TRBJ1-5; D ambiguous. The CDR3 length is 16 residues. The germline gives CDR1 MGHRA, CDR2 YSYEKL. Trimming cost V 4 bases and J 1 base, with 14 bases left between them. In DNA, the CDR3 is TGCGCCAGCAGCCTACAGCCAAGCCCAAGCAATCAGCCCCAGCATTTT. Translation: CASSLQPSPSNQPQHF.

This clone appeared once. The chain employs TRBV6-5 and TRBJ1-4; no reliable D call. The germline V and J ends were trimmed by 5 bases and 8 bases, with 18 bases remaining between them. The CDR3 is 15 amino acids. Germline assignment: CDR1 MNHEY and CDR2 SVGAGI. The chain's CDR3 is CASSPRPSSGEKLFF. The CDR3 DNA sequence: TGTGCCAGCAGTCCCCGTCCTTCATCGGGCGAAAAACTGTTTTTT.

This rearrangement joins TRBV6-5 to TRBJ2-2; perhaps D is TRBD1 or TRBD2 (5 bases each). Germline CDR1 is MNHEY and CDR2 is SVGAGI. This CDR3 contains 15 residues. Trimming left V 0 bases short and J 6 bases short, with 11 bases between. CDR3 coding DNA: TGTGCCAGCAGTTACTCGAAAGGGGACGCCGGGGAGCTGTTTTTT. Translation gives CASSYSKGDAGELFF.

The rearrangement links TRBV6-5 to TRBJ1-2; possible D gene TRBD1, 5 bases. The CDR3 runs to 12 residues. Germline V gene data show CDR1 as MNHEY and CDR2 as SVGAGI. V lost 6 bases and J 11 bases, leaving 16 bases between the germline ends. CDR3 loop: CASSLGHGGYTF. CDR3 DNA sequence: TGTGCCAGCAGCCTAGGGCACGGGGGATACACCTTC.

The chain has TRBV6-4 and TRBJ1-5; weak D call: TRBD1 (5 bases). V was cut by 7 bases and J by 7 bases, with 20 bases left in between. CDR3 length: 15 residues. Per the germline V gene, CDR1 is MRHNA and CDR2 is SNTAGT. The CDR3 loop is CASKQTADSGQPQHF. The CDR3 DNA reads TGTGCCAGCAAACAGACAGCTGACTCGGGGCAGCCCCAGCATTTT.